The rows below give T cell receptor beta chains drawn from one sample of a study of blood T cell repertoires in COVID-19. Libraries were prepared by immunoSEQ multiplex PCR; TCRdb keeps only in-frame clonotypes and omits some of them. The sample lists a few hundred thousand clones, 87% occurring once. The specimen sequenced was peripheral blood. These receptors were taken from a woman aged 45-65 years with acute or convalescent COVID-19. Both conserved end residues are part of each CDR3. The D gene is left open where the match is weak. Size is stated for part of the rows, as once, few or many counts, or as a class when the clone is expanded.

d_call: TRBD1; j_call: TRBJ1-4; clone_size: .; v_call: TRBV13; cdr3_nt: TGTGCCAGCAGCACCCGACAGGGCTTCAATGAAAAACTGTTTTTT; cdr3_aa: CASSTRQGFNEKLFF
d_call: .; j_call: TRBJ1-1; clone_size: .; v_call: TRBV3-1/TRBV3-2; cdr3_nt: TGTGCCAGCAGCCTCACAGGGTACGACACTGAAGCTTTCTTT; cdr3_aa: CASSLTGYDTEAFF
d_call: TRBD1; j_call: TRBJ1-4; clone_size: .; v_call: TRBV25-1; cdr3_nt: TGTGCCAGCAGTGCCAGTGGACAGGGTAATGAAAAACTGTTTTTT; cdr3_aa: CASSASGQGNEKLFF
d_call: TRBD1; j_call: TRBJ1-4; clone_size: .; v_call: TRBV4-2; cdr3_nt: TGTGCCAGCAGCCAGCTGGGACAGGGATTTGCAACTAATGAAAAACTGTTTTTT; cdr3_aa: CASSQLGQGFATNEKLFF
d_call: TRBD1; j_call: TRBJ1-2; clone_size: .; v_call: TRBV3-1/TRBV3-2; cdr3_nt: TGTGCCAGCAGCGCAACGGACAGGGCGAACTATGGCTACACCTTC; cdr3_aa: CASSATDRANYGYTF
d_call: TRBD1; j_call: TRBJ1-6; clone_size: once; v_call: TRBV28; cdr3_nt: TGTGCCAGCAGTCTCCCGGACAGGGGGAATTCACCCCTCCACTTT; cdr3_aa: CASSLPDRGNSPLHF
d_call: .; j_call: TRBJ1-1; clone_size: .; v_call: TRBV7-9; cdr3_nt: TGTGCCAGCAGCGAACGGACTCTCGGCACTGAAGCTTTCTTT; cdr3_aa: CASSERTLGTEAFF
d_call: TRBD1; j_call: TRBJ1-5; clone_size: .; v_call: TRBV4-1; cdr3_nt: TGCGCCAGCAGCCAGACAGGGGGACCTCAGCCCCAGCATTTT; cdr3_aa: CASSQTGGPQPQHF
d_call: .; j_call: TRBJ2-1; clone_size: .; v_call: TRBV18; cdr3_nt: TGTGCCAGCTCAGGGCCTGGAACTAGAGTTCGCGGCAATGAGCAGTTCTTC; cdr3_aa: CASSGPGTRVRGNEQFF
d_call: .; j_call: TRBJ1-2; clone_size: few; v_call: TRBV6-4; cdr3_nt: TGTGCCAGCAGACCCCGGGAAGATGGCTACACCTTC; cdr3_aa: CASRPREDGYTF
d_call: TRBD2; j_call: TRBJ2-7; clone_size: .; v_call: TRBV2; cdr3_nt: TGTGCCACGGGACTAGAGTCCTACGAGCAGTACTTC; cdr3_aa: CATGLESYEQYF
d_call: .; j_call: TRBJ1-2; clone_size: once; v_call: TRBV5-6; cdr3_nt: TGTGCCAGCACCCCCCTACAGACGTCTAACTATGGCTACACCTTC; cdr3_aa: CASTPLQTSNYGYTF
d_call: .; j_call: TRBJ2-1; clone_size: .; v_call: TRBV25-1; cdr3_nt: TGTGCCAGCAGTGGAACTACCTACTCCTACAATGAGCAGTTCTTC; cdr3_aa: CASSGTTYSYNEQFF
d_call: .; j_call: TRBJ2-3; clone_size: .; v_call: TRBV28; cdr3_nt: TGTGCCAGCAGTTTATCCAGGGTGGATACGCAGTATTTT; cdr3_aa: CASSLSRVDTQYF
d_call: TRBD1; j_call: TRBJ1-1; clone_size: .; v_call: TRBV6-5; cdr3_nt: TGTGCCAGCACTCGGGACAGGGTATCTGAAGCTTTCTTT; cdr3_aa: CASTRDRVSEAFF
d_call: TRBD1; j_call: TRBJ1-4; clone_size: .; v_call: TRBV5-1; cdr3_nt: TGCGCCAGCAGCTACCAAGGACAGGGTGGTGAAAAACTGTTTTTT; cdr3_aa: CASSYQGQGGEKLFF
d_call: TRBD1; j_call: TRBJ2-1; clone_size: .; v_call: TRBV5-1; cdr3_nt: TGCGCCAGCAGCTTAAATCCGGGACAGGGCATTGTAGGGAATGAGCAGTTCTTC; cdr3_aa: CASSLNPGQGIVGNEQFF
d_call: .; j_call: TRBJ1-2; clone_size: .; v_call: TRBV4-2; cdr3_nt: TGTGCCAGCAGCTCGAATCCCGGGACAACTAACTATGGCTACACCTTC; cdr3_aa: CASSSNPGTTNYGYTF
d_call: .; j_call: TRBJ1-5; clone_size: .; v_call: TRBV7-9; cdr3_nt: TGTGCCAGCAGCCAGGGACTGAGCAATCAGCCCCAGCATTTT; cdr3_aa: CASSQGLSNQPQHF
d_call: .; j_call: TRBJ1-3; clone_size: .; v_call: TRBV9; cdr3_nt: TGTGCCAGCAGCGTAGCTCCGAGCTCTGGAAACACCATATATTTT; cdr3_aa: CASSVAPSSGNTIYF
d_call: TRBD2; j_call: TRBJ2-2; clone_size: .; v_call: TRBV5-1; cdr3_nt: TGCGCCAGCAGCTTGTTTAGCGGGAGGAACACCGGGGAGCTGTTTTTT; cdr3_aa: CASSLFSGRNTGELFF
d_call: .; j_call: TRBJ2-7; clone_size: .; v_call: TRBV18; cdr3_nt: TGTGCCAGCTCACCTACAGTTTCCTACGAGCAGTACTTC; cdr3_aa: CASSPTVSYEQYF
d_call: .; j_call: TRBJ1-1; clone_size: .; v_call: TRBV20-1; cdr3_nt: TGCAGTGCCACTCGCCCCCTCGAAGCTTTCTTT; cdr3_aa: CSATRPLEAFF
d_call: .; j_call: TRBJ2-1; clone_size: .; v_call: TRBV7-2; cdr3_nt: TGTGCCAGCAGCTTAACGCTGAGGAGTCAGTTTTTTGGTAGTGAGCAGTTCTTC; cdr3_aa: CASSLTLRSQFFGSEQFF
d_call: .; j_call: TRBJ2-1; clone_size: .; v_call: TRBV9; cdr3_nt: TGTGCCAGCAGCGTAGTTGGAGGGAGCTCCTACAATGAGCAGTTCTTC; cdr3_aa: CASSVVGGSSYNEQFF
d_call: TRBD1; j_call: TRBJ1-1; clone_size: .; v_call: TRBV28; cdr3_nt: TGTGCCAGCAGTTTGAGGACAGGGGGTACTGAAGCTTTCTTT; cdr3_aa: CASSLRTGGTEAFF
d_call: .; j_call: TRBJ1-2; clone_size: .; v_call: TRBV14; cdr3_nt: TGTGCCAGCAGCCAGTACAGGACTAACTATGGCTACACCTTC; cdr3_aa: CASSQYRTNYGYTF
d_call: TRBD1; j_call: TRBJ1-2; clone_size: .; v_call: TRBV27; cdr3_nt: TGTGCCAGCAGCTTCCCACAGGGGTCTCACTATGGCTACACCTTC; cdr3_aa: CASSFPQGSHYGYTF
d_call: .; j_call: TRBJ1-5; clone_size: .; v_call: TRBV10-3; cdr3_nt: TGTGCCATCAGTGGACAGGCAAATCAGCCCCAGCATTTT; cdr3_aa: CAISGQANQPQHF